Listed below are T cell receptor beta chains from one sample, sequenced in a study of blood T cell repertoires in COVID-19. TCRdb keeps only in-frame clones here, not all; method: immunoSEQ multiplex PCR. The sample holds under 200,000 clones, about 76% seen once. The specimen was peripheral blood. These receptors all stem from a woman in her forties with COVID-19, enrolled during active disease. CDR3s leave out the opening cysteine and the closing phenylalanine or tryptophan.

CDR3	V	J
ASSLDREGQPQH	TRBV11-2	TRBJ1-5
ASSQSGTLHT	TRBV19	TRBJ1-2
ASSYSDRDQPQH	TRBV6-5	TRBJ1-5
ASSQDRRGGSYTQY	TRBV4-3	TRBJ2-3
ASSLPGTSGVDEQY	TRBV14	TRBJ2-7
ASSLGSGGGQRETQY	TRBV5-4	TRBJ2-5
ASSLGGSFSDTQY	TRBV5-5	TRBJ2-3
ASSLRGPGGIGETQY	TRBV7-3	TRBJ2-5
ASGNRGKDQPQH	TRBV6-5	TRBJ1-5
ASSLSQGSYEQY	TRBV7-9	TRBJ2-7